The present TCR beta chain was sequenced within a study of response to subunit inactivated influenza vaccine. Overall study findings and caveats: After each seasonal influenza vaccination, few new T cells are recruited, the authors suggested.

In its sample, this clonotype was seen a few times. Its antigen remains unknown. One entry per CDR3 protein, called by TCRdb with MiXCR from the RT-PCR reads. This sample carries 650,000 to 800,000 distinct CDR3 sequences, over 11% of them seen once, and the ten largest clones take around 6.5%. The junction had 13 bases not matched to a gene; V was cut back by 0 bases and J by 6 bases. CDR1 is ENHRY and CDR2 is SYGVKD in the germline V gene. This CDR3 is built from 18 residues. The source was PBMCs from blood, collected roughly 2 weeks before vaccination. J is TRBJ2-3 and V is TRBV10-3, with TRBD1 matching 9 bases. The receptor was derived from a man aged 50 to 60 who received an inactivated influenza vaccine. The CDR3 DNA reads TGTGCCATCAGTGAGTCTCGTGACTCGACAGGGGGAGCGGATACGCAGTATTTT. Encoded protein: CAISESRDSTGGADTQYF.